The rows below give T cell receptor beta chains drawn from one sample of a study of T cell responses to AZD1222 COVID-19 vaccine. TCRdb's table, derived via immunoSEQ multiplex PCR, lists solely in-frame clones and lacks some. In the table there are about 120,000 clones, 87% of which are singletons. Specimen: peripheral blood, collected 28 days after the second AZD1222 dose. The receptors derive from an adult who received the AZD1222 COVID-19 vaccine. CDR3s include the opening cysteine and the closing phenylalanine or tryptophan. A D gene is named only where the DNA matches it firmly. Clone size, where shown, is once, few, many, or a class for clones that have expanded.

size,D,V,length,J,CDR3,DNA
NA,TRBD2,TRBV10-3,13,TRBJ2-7,CAISELAEMGQYF,TGTGCCATCAGTGAGCTAGCGGAGATGGGGCAGTACTTC
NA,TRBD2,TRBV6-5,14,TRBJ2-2,CASIRGGGTGELFF,TGTGCCAGCATCCGGGGGGGCGGCACCGGGGAGCTGTTTTTT
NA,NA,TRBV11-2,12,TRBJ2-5,CASSVGAGTQYF,TGTGCCAGCAGCGTCGGGGCCGGGACCCAGTACTTC
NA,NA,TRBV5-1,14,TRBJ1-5,CASSLTGGYQPQHF,TGCGCCAGCAGCTTGACTGGTGGGTACCAGCCCCAGCATTTT
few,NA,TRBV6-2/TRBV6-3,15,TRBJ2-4,CASSLTGLAKNIQYF,TGTGCCAGCAGTTTAACAGGGCTAGCCAAAAACATTCAGTACTTC
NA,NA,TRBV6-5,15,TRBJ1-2,CASSQDRDSSGGYTF,TGTGCCAGCAGCCAGGATCGGGACTCCTCCGGGGGCTACACCTTC
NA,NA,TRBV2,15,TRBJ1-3,CASNGGQHSGNTIYF,TGTGCCAGCAATGGAGGACAGCACTCTGGAAACACCATATATTTT
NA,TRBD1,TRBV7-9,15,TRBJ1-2,CASSNRDRGNYGYTF,TGTGCCAGCAGCAACCGGGACAGGGGTAACTATGGCTACACCTTC
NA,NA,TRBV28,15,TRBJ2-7,CASSFPKGGSYEQYF,TGTGCCAGCAGTTTCCCGAAGGGGGGATCCTACGAGCAGTACTTC
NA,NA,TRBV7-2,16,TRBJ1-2,CASVDRSGARNYGYTF,TGTGCCAGCGTCGATAGATCAGGGGCCCGTAACTATGGCTACACCTTC
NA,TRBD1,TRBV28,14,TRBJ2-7,CASSRTGGTYEQYF,TGTGCCAGCAGTCGGACAGGGGGCACCTACGAGCAGTACTTC
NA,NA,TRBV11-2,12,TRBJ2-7,CASSPAGYEQYF,TGTGCCAGCAGCCCCGCCGGGTACGAGCAGTACTTC
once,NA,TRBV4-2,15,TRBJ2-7,CASSQDARALGEQYF,TGTGCCAGCAGCCAAGATGCCAGGGCCCTCGGTGAGCAGTACTTC
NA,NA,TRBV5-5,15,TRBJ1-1,CASSRRQEMNTEAFF,TGTGCCAGCAGTCGCCGACAGGAAATGAACACTGAAGCTTTCTTT
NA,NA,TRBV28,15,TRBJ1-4,CASLKWGNTNEKLFF,TGTGCCAGCCTGAAATGGGGGAATACTAATGAAAAACTGTTTTTT
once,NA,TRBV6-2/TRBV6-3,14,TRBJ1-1,CASSLGQQNTEAFF,TGTGCCAGCAGTTTAGGACAGCAGAACACTGAAGCTTTCTTT
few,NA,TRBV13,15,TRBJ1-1,CASSLEGRLNTEAFF,TGTGCCAGCAGCTTAGAAGGTCGGCTGAACACTGAAGCTTTCTTT
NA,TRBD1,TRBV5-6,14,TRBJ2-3,CASSSIQGVDTQYF,TGTGCCAGCAGCTCTATACAGGGGGTAGATACGCAGTATTTT
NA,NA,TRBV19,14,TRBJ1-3,CASRPGFSGNTIYF,TGTGCCAGTAGACCAGGGTTCTCTGGAAACACCATATATTTT
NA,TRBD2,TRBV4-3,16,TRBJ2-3,CASSQRGLAGKDTQYF,TGCGCCAGCAGCCAGAGGGGACTAGCGGGGAAAGATACGCAGTATTTT
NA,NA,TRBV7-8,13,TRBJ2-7,CASSLNSHYEQYF,TGTGCCAGCAGCTTAAACTCCCATTACGAGCAGTACTTC
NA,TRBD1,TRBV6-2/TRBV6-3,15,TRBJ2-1,CASSYSGTGAVEQFF,TGTGCCAGCAGTTACTCTGGGACAGGGGCGGTTGAGCAGTTCTTC
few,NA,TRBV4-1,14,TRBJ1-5,CASSQSGANQPQHF,TGCGCCAGCAGCCAGTCAGGGGCAAATCAGCCCCAGCATTTT
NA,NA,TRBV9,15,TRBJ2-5,CASSVVGNPQETQYF,TGTGCCAGCAGCGTAGTCGGGAACCCACAAGAGACCCAGTACTTC
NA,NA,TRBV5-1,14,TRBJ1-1,CASSLVGENTEAFF,TGCGCCAGCAGCTTGGTGGGAGAGAACACTGAAGCTTTCTTT
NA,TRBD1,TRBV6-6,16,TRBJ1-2,CASSYLRGQHNYGYTF,TGTGCCAGCAGTTACTTAAGGGGGCAACATAACTATGGCTACACCTTC
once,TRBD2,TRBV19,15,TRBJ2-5,CASSTSRTSRETQYF,TGTGCCAGTAGTACCTCCCGGACTAGTCGGGAGACCCAGTACTTC
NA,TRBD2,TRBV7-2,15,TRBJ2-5,CASSRSGVFGETQYF,TGTGCCAGCAGCCGTAGCGGGGTATTCGGAGAGACCCAGTACTTC
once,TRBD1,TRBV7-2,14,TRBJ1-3,CASSAMDRGNTIYF,TGTGCCAGCAGCGCAATGGACAGGGGAAACACCATATATTTT
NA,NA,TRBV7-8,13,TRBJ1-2,CASSPTGGVGYTF,TGTGCCAGCAGCCCCACAGGCGGGGTAGGCTACACCTTC
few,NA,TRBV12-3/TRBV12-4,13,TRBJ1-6,CASSLFGASPLHF,TGTGCCAGCAGTTTATTCGGGGCCTCACCCCTCCACTTT
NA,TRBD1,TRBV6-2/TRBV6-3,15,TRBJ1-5,CASSPTGSRNQPQHF,TGTGCCAGCAGCCCGACAGGGTCCCGAAATCAGCCCCAGCATTTT
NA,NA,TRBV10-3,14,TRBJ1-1,CAISEGQGNTEAFF,TGTGCCATCAGTGAGGGTCAGGGAAACACTGAAGCTTTCTTT
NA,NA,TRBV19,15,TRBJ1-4,CASSISLGSGEKLFF,TGTGCCAGTAGTATATCTCTAGGGTCCGGTGAAAAACTGTTTTTT
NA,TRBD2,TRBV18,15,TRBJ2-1,CASSPLRGGGNEQFF,TGTGCCAGCTCACCCCTCCGTGGGGGGGGCAATGAGCAGTTCTTC
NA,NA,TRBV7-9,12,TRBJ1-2,CASSLGVEGYTF,TGTGCCAGCAGCTTAGGTGTGGAGGGCTACACCTTC
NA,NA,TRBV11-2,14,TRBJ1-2,CASSLALTGYGYTF,TGTGCCAGCAGCTTAGCCCTGACAGGCTATGGCTACACCTTC
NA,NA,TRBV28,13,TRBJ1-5,CASRIGQPRPQHF,TGTGCCAGCAGGATCGGACAGCCCAGGCCCCAGCATTTT
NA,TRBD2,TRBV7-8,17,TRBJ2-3,CASSLEWTSASTDTQYF,TGTGCCAGCAGCTTAGAGTGGACTAGCGCTAGCACAGATACGCAGTATTTT
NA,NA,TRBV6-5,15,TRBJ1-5,CASRPPGSSNQPQHF,TGTGCCAGCAGACCCCCCGGCAGCTCCAATCAGCCCCAGCATTTT
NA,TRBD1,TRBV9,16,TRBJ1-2,CASSVGVVEGAEGYTF,TGTGCCAGCAGCGTAGGGGTAGTTGAGGGGGCAGAGGGCTACACCTTC
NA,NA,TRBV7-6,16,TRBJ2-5,CASSLVGNPYQETQYF,TGTGCCAGCAGCTTAGTGGGGAACCCGTACCAAGAGACCCAGTACTTC
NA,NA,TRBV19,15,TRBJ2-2,CASSMNVRRAGELFF,TGTGCCAGTAGTATGAACGTCCGGCGGGCCGGGGAGCTGTTTTTT
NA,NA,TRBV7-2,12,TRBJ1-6,CASSLNNSPLHF,TGTGCCAGCAGCTTGAATAATTCACCCCTCCACTTT
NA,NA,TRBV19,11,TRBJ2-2,CASSFTGELFF,TGTGCCAGTAGTTTCACCGGGGAGCTGTTTTTT
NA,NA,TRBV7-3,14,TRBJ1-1,CASSPGAGSRKAFF,TGTGCCAGCAGCCCTGGGGCTGGATCTCGTAAAGCTTTCTTT
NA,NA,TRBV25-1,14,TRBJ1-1,CASRPSGMNTEAFF,TGTGCCAGCAGGCCCTCGGGGATGAACACTGAAGCTTTCTTT
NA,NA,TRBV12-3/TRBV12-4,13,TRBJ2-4,CASSFGGKNIQYF,TGTGCCAGCAGTTTTGGAGGGAAAAACATTCAGTACTTC
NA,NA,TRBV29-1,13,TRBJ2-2,CSSQRGNTGELFF,TGCAGCTCCCAACGTGGGAACACCGGGGAGCTGTTTTTT
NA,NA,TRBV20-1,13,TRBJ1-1,CSASLGAAAEAFF,TGCAGTGCTAGTTTAGGGGCAGCGGCTGAAGCTTTCTTT
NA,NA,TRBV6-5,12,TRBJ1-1,CASRDRLTEAFF,TGTGCCAGCAGGGATCGTTTGACTGAAGCTTTCTTT